The 3 T cell receptor beta chains presented below share a single source sample, sequenced in a study of metastatic and nonmetastatic thyroid tumors. Each patient came to thyroid surgery without any prior treatment (of any kind). MiXCR was used by TCRdb to re-call the PCR reads. This sample carries over 50,000 clones, 25% to 35% of them seen once, and the ten largest clones take roughly 15%. Sequencing was performed on blood. The source of these receptors is a female donor with papillary thyroid cancer or a benign thyroid nodule (not recorded which). Some clones in this sample may be carry-over from other donors' samples.

This clone was detected a few times. This chain links TRBV6-4 with TRBJ2-7, with TRBD2 matching 7 bases. Germline CDR1 MRHNA, CDR2 SNTAGT. Trimming at V came to 6 bases and at J to 3 bases, leaving 8 bases not matched to a gene. This CDR3 is 14 amino acids long. As DNA, the CDR3 is TGTGCCAGCAGAATGATCGCGGGAGTCTACGAGCAGTACTTC. This encodes CASRMIAGVYEQYF.

This clone was found a few times. This chain links TRBV7-6 with TRBJ2-3; D is undetermined. Trimming stripped 1 base from V and 0 bases from J, with 11 bases between. The germline V gene has CDR1 SGHVS and CDR2 FNYEAQ. CDR3 length equals 16 residues. CDR3 amino acids: CASSLGIRYSTDTQYF. In nucleotides, the CDR3 is TGTGCCAGCAGCTTAGGGATTCGCTATAGCACAGATACGCAGTATTTT.

This clone was seen at least ten times. The rearrangement joins TRBV6-1 to TRBJ2-7; D ambiguous. This CDR3 contains 15 residues. Trimming took 3 bases from V and 6 from J, leaving 18 bases between them. Per the germline V gene, CDR1 is MNHNS and CDR2 is SASEGT. CDR3 in amino acids: CASSEADDSPGEQYF. CDR3 DNA: TGTGCCAGCAGTGAGGCGGACGATTCTCCGGGCGAGCAGTACTTC.